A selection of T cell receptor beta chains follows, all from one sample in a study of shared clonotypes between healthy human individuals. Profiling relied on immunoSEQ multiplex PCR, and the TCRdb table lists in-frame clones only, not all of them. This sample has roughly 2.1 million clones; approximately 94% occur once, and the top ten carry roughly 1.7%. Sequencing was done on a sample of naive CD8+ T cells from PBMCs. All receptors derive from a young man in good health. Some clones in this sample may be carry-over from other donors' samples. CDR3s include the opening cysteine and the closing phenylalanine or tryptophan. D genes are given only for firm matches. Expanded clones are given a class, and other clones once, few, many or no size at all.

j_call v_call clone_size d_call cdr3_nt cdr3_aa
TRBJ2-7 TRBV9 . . TGTGCCAGCAGCGTAGACGCAGGGCCCTCCTACGAGCAGTACTTC CASSVDAGPSYEQYF
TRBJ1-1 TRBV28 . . TGTGCCAGCAGCTTGGTGGGCGGCGGCACTGAAGCTTTCTTT CASSLVGGGTEAFF
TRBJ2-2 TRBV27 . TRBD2 TGTGCCAGCAGTTTCGGGAGGCGCGGCGGGGAGCTGTTTTTT CASSFGRRGGELFF
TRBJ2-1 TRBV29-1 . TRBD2 TGCAGCGTTGACCCTAGCGGAGGGTATGGTGAGCAGTTCTTC CSVDPSGGYGEQFF
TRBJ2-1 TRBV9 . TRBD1 TGTGCCAGCAGCGTAGGGTCCCGGGACAGGGCCTACAGGAGCTCCTACAATGAGCAGTTCTTC CASSVGSRDRAYRSSYNEQFF
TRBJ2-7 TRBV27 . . TGTGCCAGCGCCAGGGGATCCTACGAGCAGTACTTC CASARGSYEQYF
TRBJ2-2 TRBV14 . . TGTGCCGGCAGCCAAGATCCCTTTGGCAGAGCGAACACCGGGGAGCTGTTTTTT CAGSQDPFGRANTGELFF
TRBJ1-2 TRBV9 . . TGTGCCAGCAGCGTAGCAGGCAACAGTTATGGCTACACCTTC CASSVAGNSYGYTF
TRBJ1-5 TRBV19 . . TGTGCCAGTACCCATGGTGGGCAGCCCCAGCATTTT CASTHGGQPQHF
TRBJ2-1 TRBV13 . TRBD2 TGTGCCAGCAGCCCGGGACTAGCGGTGAACAATGAGCAGTTCTTC CASSPGLAVNNEQFF
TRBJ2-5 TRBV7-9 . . TGTGCCAGCAGCCACGCCCTAGCGCCAAAGACCCAGTACTTC CASSHALAPKTQYF
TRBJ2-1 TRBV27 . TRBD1 TGTGCCAGCAGTCCCATGACAGGGGCGTACAATGAGCAGTTCTTC CASSPMTGAYNEQFF
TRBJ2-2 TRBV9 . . TGTGCCAGCACGGGGGCCCCGTCGGCCGGGGAGCTGTTTTTT CASTGAPSAGELFF
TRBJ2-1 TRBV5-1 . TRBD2 TGCGCCAGCAGCCCGTACCTAGCGGGAGGCCATTACAATGAGCAGTTCTTC CASSPYLAGGHYNEQFF
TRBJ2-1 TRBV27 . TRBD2 TGTGCCAGCAGTTTAGCTAGCGGAAATTACAATGAGCAGTTCTTC CASSLASGNYNEQFF
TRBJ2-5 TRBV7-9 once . TGTGCCAGCAGCTTAACATCTAAAGGGACTCAAGAGACCCAGTACTTC CASSLTSKGTQETQYF
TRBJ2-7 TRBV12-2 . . TGTGCAAGTCGTGGCTGTACAGGAGAATACGAGCAGTACTTC CASRGCTGEYEQYF
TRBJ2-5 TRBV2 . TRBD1 TGTGCCAGCAGAGACCCCCGAGACAGGGGGAGATTCCCGGAGACCCAGTACTTC CASRDPRDRGRFPETQYF
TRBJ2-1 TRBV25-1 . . TGTGCCAGCAGTGAAGGGGATGAGCAGTTCTTC CASSEGDEQFF
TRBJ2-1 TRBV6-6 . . TGTGCCAGCAGTTACTCCCGGGGTAGCGAGTATGAGCAGTTCTTC CASSYSRGSEYEQFF
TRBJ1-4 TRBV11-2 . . TGTGCCAGCAGCCCTAGGAGGCAAGATGAAAAACTGTTTTTT CASSPRRQDEKLFF
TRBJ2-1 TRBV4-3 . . TGCGCCAGCAGCCAAGATGCGTATTTGGCAGGGATAGGCAATGAGCAGTTCTTC CASSQDAYLAGIGNEQFF
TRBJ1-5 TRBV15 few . TGTGCCACCAGCAGTATAGACAGTAGCAATCAGCCCCAGCATTTT CATSSIDSSNQPQHF
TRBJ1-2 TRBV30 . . TGTGCCTGGAGCATTACAGGGAAACATGGCTACACCTTC CAWSITGKHGYTF
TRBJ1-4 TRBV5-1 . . TGCGCCAGCAGCCCCAGGACAGCACCAGAAAAACTGTTTTTT CASSPRTAPEKLFF
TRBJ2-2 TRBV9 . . TGTGCCAGCAAGGAGGGGGTGAACTCCCCCGGGGAGCTGTTTTTT CASKEGVNSPGELFF
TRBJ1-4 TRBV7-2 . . TGTGCCAGCAGCTTGGGACCTGGGGATGAAAAACTGTTTTTT CASSLGPGDEKLFF
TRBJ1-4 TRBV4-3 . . TGCGCCAGCAGCCAAAGCGCGGAGTGGGAAGAGGGTGAAAAACTGTTTTTT CASSQSAEWEEGEKLFF
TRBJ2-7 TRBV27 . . TGTGCCAGCAGTTGGGGCCTTTCCTACGAGCAGTACTTC CASSWGLSYEQYF
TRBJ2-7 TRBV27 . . TGTGCCAGCAGTTTATTACGCCCTGGGGGGGCCTCCTACGAGCAGTACTTC CASSLLRPGGASYEQYF
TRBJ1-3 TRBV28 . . TGTGCCAGCAGTTTATACGCCGGCTCTGGAAACACCATATATTTT CASSLYAGSGNTIYF
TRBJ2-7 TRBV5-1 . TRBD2 TGCGCCAGCAGCTGGGTTCAGATGGCGGGAGCTCGCTACGAGCAGTACTTC CASSWVQMAGARYEQYF
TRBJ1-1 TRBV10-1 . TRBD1 TGCGCCAGCAGATTAGACAGGGATTCTGAAGCTTTCTTT CASRLDRDSEAFF
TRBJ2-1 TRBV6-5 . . TGTGCCAGCAGTTACTCGGCAGAAGACAATGAGCAGTTCTTC CASSYSAEDNEQFF
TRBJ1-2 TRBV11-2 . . TGTGCCAGCAGCTCCGGACCAGATAACTATGGCTACACCTTC CASSSGPDNYGYTF
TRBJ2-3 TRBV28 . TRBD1 TGTGCCAGCAGTTTAAGGACAGGGGGTCTGGCAGATACGCAGTATTTT CASSLRTGGLADTQYF
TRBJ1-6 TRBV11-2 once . TGTGCCAGCAGCTTAGGAGCAGGGGCGTCAGGTCCACCCCTCCACTTT CASSLGAGASGPPLHF
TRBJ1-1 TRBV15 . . TGTGCCACCAGCAGGACAGGGAACACTGAAGCTTTCTTT CATSRTGNTEAFF
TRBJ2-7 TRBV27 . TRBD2 TGTGCCAGCAGCCCCTCTAGCGGGAACTACGAGCAGTACTTC CASSPSSGNYEQYF
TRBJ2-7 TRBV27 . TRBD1 TGTGCCAGCAGTTTTGGGCCAGGGGGCCACGAGCAGTACTTC CASSFGPGGHEQYF
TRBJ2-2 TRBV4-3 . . TGCGCCAGCAGCAACACCGGGGAGCTGTTTTTT CASSNTGELFF
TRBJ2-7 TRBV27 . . TGTGCCAGCAGTACAATGACAGGATCCGAGCAGTACTTC CASSTMTGSEQYF
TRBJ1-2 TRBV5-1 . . TGCGCCAGCAGCTTGGACAGGACCACTACGGTTGGCTACACCTTC CASSLDRTTTVGYTF
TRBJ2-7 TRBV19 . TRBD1 TGTGCCACCTGGACAGGGGGAAGCGAGCAGTACTTC CATWTGGSEQYF
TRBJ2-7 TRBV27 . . TGTGCCAGCAGTTTATCTCCGTTCTACGAGCAGTACTTC CASSLSPFYEQYF
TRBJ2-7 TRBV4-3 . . TGCGCCAGCAGCCAAGATAAGGACGGATACTACGAGCAGTACTTC CASSQDKDGYYEQYF
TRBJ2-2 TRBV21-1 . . TGTGCCAGCGCCCGACAGACCGACACCGGGGAGCTGTTTTTT CASARQTDTGELFF
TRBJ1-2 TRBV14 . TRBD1 TGTGCCAGCAGCCAAGATCAAGGGACAGTGCCCTACTATGGCTACACCTTC CASSQDQGTVPYYGYTF